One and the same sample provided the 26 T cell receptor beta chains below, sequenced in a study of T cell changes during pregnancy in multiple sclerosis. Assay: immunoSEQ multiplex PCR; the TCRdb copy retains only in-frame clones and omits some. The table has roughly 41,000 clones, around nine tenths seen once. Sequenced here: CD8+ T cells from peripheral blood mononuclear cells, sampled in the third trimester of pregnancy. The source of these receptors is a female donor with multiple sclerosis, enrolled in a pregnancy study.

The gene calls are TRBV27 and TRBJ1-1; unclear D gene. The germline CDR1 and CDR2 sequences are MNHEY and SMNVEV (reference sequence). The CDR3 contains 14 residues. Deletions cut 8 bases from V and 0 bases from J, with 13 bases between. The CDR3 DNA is TGTGCCAGCTCCCCGGGTCAGATGAACACTGAAGCTTTCTTT. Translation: CASSPGQMNTEAFF.

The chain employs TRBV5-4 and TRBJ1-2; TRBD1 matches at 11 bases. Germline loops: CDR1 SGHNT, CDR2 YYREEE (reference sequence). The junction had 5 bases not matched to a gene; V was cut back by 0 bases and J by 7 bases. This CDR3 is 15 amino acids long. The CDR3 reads CASSLGTGGSRGYTF. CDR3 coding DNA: TGTGCCAGCAGCTTGGGGACAGGGGGCAGTCGTGGCTACACCTTC.

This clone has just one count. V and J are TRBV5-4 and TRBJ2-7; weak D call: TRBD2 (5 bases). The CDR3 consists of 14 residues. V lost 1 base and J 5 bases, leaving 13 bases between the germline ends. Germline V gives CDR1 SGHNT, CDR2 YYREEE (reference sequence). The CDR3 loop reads CASSLRGNPHEQYF. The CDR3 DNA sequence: TGTGCCAGCAGCTTGCGGGGAAACCCCCACGAGCAGTACTTC.

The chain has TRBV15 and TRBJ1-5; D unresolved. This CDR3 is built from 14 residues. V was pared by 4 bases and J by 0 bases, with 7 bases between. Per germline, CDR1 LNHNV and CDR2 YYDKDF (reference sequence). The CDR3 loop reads CATSKPYSNQPQHF. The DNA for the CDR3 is TGTGCCACCAGCAAGCCGTATAGCAATCAGCCCCAGCATTTT.

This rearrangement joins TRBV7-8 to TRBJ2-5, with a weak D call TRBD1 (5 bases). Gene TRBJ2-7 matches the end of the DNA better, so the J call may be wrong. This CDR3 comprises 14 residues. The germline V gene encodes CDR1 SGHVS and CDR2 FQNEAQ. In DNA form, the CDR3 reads TGTGCCAGCAGCGTATCAGGGTTGGGCTACGAGCAGTACTTC. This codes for CASSVSGLGYEQYF.

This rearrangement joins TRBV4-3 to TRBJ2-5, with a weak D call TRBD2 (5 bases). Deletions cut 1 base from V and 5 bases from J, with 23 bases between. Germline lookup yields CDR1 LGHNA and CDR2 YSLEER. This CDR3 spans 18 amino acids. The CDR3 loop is CASSQGITRTGIEETQYF. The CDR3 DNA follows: TGCGCCAGCAGCCAAGGGATTACCAGGACTGGGATTGAGGAGACCCAGTACTTC.

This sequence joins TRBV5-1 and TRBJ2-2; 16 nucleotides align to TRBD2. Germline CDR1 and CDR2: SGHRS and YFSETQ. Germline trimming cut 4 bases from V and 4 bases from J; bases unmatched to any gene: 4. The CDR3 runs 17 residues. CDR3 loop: CASSVGLAGGPTGELFF. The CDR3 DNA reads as TGCGCCAGCAGCGTGGGACTAGCGGGAGGGCCCACCGGGGAGCTGTTTTTT. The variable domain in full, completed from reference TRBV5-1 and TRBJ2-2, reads KAGVTQTPRYLIKTRGQQVTLSCSPISGHRSVSWYQQTPGQGLQFLFEYFSETQRNKGNFPGRFSGRQFSNSRSEMNVSTLELGDSALYLCASSVGLAGGPTGELFFGEGSRLTVL.

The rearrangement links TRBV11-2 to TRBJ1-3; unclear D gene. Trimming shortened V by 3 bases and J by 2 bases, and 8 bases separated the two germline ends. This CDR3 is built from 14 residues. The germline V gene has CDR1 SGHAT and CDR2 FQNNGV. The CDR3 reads CASSLGTAGNTIYF. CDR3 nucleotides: TGTGCCAGCAGCTTGGGTACAGCTGGAAACACCATATATTTT.

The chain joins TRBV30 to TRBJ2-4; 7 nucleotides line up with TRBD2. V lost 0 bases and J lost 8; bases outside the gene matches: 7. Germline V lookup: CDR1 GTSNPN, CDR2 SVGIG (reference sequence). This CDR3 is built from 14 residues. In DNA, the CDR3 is TGTGCCTGGAGTGTAAAGCGGGATATTGACATTCAGTACTTC. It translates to CAWSVKRDIDIQYF.

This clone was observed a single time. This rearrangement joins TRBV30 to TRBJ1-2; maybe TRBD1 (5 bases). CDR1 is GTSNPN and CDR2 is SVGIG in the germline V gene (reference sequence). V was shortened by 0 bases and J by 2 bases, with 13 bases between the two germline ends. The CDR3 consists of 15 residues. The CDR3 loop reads CAWSVPRTGNYGYTF. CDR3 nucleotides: TGTGCCTGGAGTGTACCGCGAACAGGAAACTATGGCTACACCTTC.

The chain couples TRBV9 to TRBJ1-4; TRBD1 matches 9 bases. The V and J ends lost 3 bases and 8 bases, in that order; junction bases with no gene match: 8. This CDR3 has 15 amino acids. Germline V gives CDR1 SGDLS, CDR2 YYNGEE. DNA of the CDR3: TGTGCCAGCAGCGAGGGACAGGGCGAGGGCGAAAAACTGTTTTTT. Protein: CASSEGQGEGEKLFF. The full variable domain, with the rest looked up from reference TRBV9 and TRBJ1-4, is DSGVTQTPKHLITATGQRVTLRCSPRSGDLSVYWYQQSLDQGLQFLIQYYNGEERAKGNILERFSAQQFPDLHSELNLSSLELGDSALYFCASSEGQGEGEKLFFGSGTQLSVL.

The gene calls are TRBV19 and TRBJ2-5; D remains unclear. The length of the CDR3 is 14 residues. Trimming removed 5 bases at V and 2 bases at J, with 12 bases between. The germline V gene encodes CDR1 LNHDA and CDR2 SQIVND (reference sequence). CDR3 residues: CASSSRQYQETQYF. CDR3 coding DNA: TGTGCCAGTAGTTCCCGCCAGTATCAAGAGACCCAGTACTTC.

CDR3 amino acids: CASSSETGTSTDTQYF. The CDR3, as DNA: TGTGCCAGCAGCTCGGAGACAGGGACAAGCACAGATACGCAGTATTTT. This chain joins TRBV9 and TRBJ2-3, with TRBD1 identical over 7 bases. This CDR3 comprises 16 residues. V gave up 4 bases and J gave up 0 bases; unmatched junction bases: 8. Germline CDR1 and CDR2: SGDLS and YYNGEE.

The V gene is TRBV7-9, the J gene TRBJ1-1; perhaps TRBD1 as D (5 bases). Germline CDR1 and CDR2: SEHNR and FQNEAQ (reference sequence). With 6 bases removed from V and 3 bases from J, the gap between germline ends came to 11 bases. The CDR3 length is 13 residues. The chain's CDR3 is CASRPRGYTEAFF. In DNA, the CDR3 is TGTGCCAGCAGGCCCCGGGGGTACACTGAAGCTTTCTTT.

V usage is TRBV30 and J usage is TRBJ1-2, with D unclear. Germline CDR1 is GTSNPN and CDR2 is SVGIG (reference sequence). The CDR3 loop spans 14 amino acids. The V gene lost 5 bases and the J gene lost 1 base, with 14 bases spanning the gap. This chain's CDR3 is CAWQSWQNNYGYTF. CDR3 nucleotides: TGTGCCTGGCAGTCGTGGCAGAATAACTATGGCTACACCTTC.

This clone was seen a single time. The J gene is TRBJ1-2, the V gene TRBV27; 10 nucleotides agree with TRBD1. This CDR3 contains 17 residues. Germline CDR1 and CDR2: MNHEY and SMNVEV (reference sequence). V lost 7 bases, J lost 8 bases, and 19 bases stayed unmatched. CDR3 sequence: CASTRTPGTGDGMGYTF. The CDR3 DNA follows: TGTGCCAGCACTCGGACCCCCGGGACAGGGGATGGGATGGGCTACACCTTC.

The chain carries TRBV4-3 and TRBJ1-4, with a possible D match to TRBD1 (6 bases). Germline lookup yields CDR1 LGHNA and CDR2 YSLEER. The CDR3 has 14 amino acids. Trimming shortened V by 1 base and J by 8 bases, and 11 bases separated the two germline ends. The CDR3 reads CASSQAAGEEKLFF. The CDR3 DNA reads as TGCGCCAGCAGCCAAGCGGCAGGGGAGGAAAAACTGTTTTTT.

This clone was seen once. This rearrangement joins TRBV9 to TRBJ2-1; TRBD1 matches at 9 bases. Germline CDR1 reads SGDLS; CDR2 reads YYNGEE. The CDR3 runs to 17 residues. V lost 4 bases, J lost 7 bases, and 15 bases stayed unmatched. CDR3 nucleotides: TGTGCCAGCAGCCACTCACGACAGGGGGGACAGGTAAATGAGCAGTTCTTC. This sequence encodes CASSHSRQGGQVNEQFF.

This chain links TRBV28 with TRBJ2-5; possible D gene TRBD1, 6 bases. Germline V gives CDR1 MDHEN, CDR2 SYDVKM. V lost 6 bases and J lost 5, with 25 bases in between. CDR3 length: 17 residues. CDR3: CASSATVGGPILETQYF. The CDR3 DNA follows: TGTGCCAGCAGCGCTACTGTAGGGGGACCAATCTTGGAGACCCAGTACTTC.

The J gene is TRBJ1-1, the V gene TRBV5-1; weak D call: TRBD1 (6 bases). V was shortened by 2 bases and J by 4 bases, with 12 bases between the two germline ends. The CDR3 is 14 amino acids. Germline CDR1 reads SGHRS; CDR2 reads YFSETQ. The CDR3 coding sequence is TGCGCCAGCAGCTTTCAGGGGCCCGGCACTGAAGCTTTCTTT. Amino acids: CASSFQGPGTEAFF.

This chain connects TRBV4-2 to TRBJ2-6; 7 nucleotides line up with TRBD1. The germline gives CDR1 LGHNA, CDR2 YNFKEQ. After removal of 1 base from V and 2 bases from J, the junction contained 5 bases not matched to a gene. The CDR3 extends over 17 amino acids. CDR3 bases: TGTGCCAGCAGCCAAGCGGATACAGGGGCTGGGGCCAACGTCCTGACTTTC. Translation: CASSQADTGAGANVLTF.

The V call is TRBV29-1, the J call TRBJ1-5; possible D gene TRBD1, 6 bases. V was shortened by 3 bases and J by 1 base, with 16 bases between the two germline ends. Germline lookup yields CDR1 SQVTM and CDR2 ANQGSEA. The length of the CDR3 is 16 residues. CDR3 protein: CSVDKTGSSSNQPQHF. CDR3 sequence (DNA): TGCAGCGTTGATAAGACAGGTTCATCAAGCAATCAGCCCCAGCATTTT.

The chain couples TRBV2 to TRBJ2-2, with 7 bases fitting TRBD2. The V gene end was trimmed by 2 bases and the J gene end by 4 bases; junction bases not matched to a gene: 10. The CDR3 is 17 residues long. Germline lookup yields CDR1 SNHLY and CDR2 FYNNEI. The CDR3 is CASSEMAWGRGTGELFF. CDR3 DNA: TGTGCCAGCAGTGAAATGGCCTGGGGGAGGGGCACCGGGGAGCTGTTTTTT.

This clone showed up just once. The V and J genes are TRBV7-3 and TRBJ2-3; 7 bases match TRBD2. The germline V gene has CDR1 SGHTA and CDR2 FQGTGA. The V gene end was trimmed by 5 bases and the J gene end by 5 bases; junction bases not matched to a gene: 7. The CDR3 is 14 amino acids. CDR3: CASSPDGGGDTQYF. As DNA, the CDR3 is TGTGCCAGCAGCCCCGATGGGGGGGGAGATACGCAGTATTTT.

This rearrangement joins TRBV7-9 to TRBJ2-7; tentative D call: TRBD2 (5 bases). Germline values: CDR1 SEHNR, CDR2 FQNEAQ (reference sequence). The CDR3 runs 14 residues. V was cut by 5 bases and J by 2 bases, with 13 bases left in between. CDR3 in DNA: TGTGCCAGCAGCACGAGGGATGCACCCTACGAGCAGTACTTC. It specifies CASSTRDAPYEQYF.

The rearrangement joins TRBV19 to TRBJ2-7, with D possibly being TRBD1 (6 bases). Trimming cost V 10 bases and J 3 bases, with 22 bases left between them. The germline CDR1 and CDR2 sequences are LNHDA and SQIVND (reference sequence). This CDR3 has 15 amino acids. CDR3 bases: TGTGCCATCGACTCCCAGGGGTCCAACAACTACGAGCAGTACTTC. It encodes CAIDSQGSNNYEQYF.